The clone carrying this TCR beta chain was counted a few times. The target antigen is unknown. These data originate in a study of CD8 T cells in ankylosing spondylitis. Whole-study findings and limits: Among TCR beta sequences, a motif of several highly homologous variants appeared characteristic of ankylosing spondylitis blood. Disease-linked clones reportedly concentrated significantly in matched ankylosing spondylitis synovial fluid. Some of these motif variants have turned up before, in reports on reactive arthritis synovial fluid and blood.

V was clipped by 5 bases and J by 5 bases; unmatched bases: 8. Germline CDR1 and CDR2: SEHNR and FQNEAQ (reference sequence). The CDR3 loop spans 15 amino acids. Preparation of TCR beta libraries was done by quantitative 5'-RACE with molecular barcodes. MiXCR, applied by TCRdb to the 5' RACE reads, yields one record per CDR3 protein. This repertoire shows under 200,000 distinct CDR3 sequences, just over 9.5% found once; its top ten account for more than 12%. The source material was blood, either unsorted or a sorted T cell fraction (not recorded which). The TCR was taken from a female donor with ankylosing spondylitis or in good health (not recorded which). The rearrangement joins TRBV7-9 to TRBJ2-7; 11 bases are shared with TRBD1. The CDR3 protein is CASSPGQGARNEQYF. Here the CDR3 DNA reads TGTGCCAGCAGCCCCGGACAGGGGGCGAGGAACGAGCAGTACTTC.